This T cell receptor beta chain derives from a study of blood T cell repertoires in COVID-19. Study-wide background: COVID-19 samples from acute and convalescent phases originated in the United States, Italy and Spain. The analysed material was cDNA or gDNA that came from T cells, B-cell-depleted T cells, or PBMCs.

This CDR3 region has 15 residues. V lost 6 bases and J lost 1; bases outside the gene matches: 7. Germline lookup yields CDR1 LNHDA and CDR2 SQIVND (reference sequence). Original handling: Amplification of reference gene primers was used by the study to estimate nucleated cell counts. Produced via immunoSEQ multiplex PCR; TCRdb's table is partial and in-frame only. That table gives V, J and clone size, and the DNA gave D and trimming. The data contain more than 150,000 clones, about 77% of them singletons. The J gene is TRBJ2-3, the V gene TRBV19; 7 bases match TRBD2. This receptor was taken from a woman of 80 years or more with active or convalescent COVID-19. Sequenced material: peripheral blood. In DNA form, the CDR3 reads TGTGCCAGTAGCACAGACACTAGCGGCACAGATACGCAGTATTTT. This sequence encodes CASSTDTSGTDTQYF.